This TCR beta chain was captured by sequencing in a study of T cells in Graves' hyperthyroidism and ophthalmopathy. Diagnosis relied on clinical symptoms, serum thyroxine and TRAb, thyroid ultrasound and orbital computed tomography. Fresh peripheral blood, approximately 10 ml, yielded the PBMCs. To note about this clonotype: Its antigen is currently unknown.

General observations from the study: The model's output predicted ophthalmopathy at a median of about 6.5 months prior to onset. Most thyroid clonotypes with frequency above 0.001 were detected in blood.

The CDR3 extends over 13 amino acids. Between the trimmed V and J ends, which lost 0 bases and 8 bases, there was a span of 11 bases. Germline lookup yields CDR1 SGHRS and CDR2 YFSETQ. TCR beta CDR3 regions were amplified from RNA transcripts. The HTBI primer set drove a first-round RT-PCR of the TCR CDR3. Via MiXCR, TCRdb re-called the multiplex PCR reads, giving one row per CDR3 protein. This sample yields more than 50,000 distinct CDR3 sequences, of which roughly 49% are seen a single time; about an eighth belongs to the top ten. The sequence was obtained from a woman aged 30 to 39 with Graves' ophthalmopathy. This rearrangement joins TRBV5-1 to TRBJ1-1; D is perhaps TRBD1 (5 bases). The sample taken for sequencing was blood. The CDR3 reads CASSLGGGEEAFF. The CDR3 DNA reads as TGCGCCAGCAGCTTGGGGGGAGGGGAAGAAGCTTTCTTT.